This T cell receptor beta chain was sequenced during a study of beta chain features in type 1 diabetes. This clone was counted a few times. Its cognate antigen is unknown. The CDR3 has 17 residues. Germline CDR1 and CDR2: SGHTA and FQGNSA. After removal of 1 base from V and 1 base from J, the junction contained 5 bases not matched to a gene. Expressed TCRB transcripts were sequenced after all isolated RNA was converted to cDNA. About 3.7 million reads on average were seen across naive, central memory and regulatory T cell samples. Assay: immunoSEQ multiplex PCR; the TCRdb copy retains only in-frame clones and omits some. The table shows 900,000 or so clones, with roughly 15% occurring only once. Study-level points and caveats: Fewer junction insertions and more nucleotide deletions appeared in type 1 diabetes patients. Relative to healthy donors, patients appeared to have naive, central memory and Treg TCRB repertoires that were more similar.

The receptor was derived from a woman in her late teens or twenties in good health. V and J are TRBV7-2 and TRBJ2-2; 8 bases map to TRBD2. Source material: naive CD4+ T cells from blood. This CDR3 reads CASSLGSGSLNTGELFF. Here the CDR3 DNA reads TGTGCCAGCAGCTTAGGAAGCGGGAGCCTGAACACCGGGGAGCTGTTTTTT.